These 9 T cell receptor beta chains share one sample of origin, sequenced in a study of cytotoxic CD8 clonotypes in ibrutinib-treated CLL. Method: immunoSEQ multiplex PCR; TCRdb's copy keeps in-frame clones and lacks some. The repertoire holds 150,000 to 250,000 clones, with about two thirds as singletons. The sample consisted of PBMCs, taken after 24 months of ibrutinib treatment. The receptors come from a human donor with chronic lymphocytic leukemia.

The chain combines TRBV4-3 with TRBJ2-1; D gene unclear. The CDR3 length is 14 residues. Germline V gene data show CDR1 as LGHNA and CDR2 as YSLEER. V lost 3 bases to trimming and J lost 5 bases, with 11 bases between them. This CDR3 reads CASSQQRRNNEQFF. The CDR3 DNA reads TGCGCCAGCAGCCAGCAAAGACGGAACAATGAGCAGTTCTTC.

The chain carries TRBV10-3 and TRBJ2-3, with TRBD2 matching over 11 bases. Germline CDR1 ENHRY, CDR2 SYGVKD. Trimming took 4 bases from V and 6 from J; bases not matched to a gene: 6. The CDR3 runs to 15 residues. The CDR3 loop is CAISGLAGTGDTQYF. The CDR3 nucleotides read TGTGCCATCAGTGGACTAGCGGGAACGGGGGATACGCAGTATTTT.

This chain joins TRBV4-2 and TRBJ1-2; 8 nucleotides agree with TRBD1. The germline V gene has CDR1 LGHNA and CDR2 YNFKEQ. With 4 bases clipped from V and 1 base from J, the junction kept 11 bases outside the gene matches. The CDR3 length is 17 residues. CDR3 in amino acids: CASSPPGTGQDNYGYTF. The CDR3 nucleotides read TGTGCCAGCAGCCCACCTGGGACGGGACAGGATAACTATGGCTACACCTTC.

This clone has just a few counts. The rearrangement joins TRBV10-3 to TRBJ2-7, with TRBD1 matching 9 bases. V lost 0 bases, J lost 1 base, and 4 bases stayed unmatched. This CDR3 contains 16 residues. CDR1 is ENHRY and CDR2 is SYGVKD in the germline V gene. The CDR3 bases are TGTGCCATCAGTGAGTCGTGGGACAGGGTTTCCTACGAGCAGTACTTC. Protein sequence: CAISESWDRVSYEQYF.

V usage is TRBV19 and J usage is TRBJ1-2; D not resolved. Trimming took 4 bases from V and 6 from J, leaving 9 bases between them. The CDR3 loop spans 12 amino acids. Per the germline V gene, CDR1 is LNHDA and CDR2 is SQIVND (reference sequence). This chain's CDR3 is CASSKSGHGYTF. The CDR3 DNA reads TGTGCCAGTAGTAAGTCCGGGCATGGCTACACCTTC.

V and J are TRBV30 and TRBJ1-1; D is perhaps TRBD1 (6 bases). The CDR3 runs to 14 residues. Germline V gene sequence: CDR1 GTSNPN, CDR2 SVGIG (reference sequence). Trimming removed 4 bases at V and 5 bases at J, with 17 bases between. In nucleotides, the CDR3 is TGTGCCTGGATTACCCGGGGGGCTGGGACTGAAGCTTTCTTT. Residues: CAWITRGAGTEAFF.

CDR3 DNA sequence: TGTGCCAGCAGTTTATTAGCCAGGACGAACTATGGCTACACCTTC. Protein sequence: CASSLLARTNYGYTF. This rearrangement joins TRBV27 to TRBJ1-2; no firm D call. Deletions cut 1 base from V and 2 bases from J, with 11 bases between. This CDR3 spans 15 amino acids. The V gene's germline CDR1 is MNHEY and CDR2 SMNVEV (reference sequence).

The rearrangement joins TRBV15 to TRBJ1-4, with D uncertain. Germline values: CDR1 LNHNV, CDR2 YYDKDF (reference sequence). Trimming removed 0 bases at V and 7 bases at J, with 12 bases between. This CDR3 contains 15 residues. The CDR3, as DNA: TGTGCCACCAGCAGAGATCGGGCCGGGAGTGAAAAACTGTTTTTT. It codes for CATSRDRAGSEKLFF.

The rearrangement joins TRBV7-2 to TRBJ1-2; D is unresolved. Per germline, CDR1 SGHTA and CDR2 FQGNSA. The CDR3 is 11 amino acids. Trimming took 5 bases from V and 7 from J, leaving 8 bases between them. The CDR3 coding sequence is TGTGCCAGCAGCCAACCGCCTGGCTACACCTTC. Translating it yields CASSQPPGYTF.